This T cell receptor beta chain stems from a study of blood T cell repertoires in COVID-19 (dated by TCRdb to the early 2020s). Some background on the complete study: The collaborator samples originated in the United States, Italy and Spain and spanned the acute and convalescent phases of COVID-19. The material from the prospective study consisted of cDNA or gDNA derived from T cells, B-cell-depleted T cells, or PBMCs. Subjects who had been exposed to COVID-19, were actively infected with it, or had recovered from it provided the deeply sampled blood TCRbeta repertoires that made up the dataset. The repertoires were released in a freely available public database meant as a resource for research on the immune response to SARS-CoV-2. Samples were obtained from the ongoing ImmuneRACE study (first 160 participants) and from about 1,300 subjects provided by 6 global collaborators. Sample metadata almost always included a de-identified subject ID, COVID-19 status, age in years and sex. Where available, HLA class I and class II types were taken from metadata supplied by the sample provider and were not determined by assay-based typing.

At the junction V is shortened by 2 bases and J by 6 bases, with 5 bases in between. From the cysteine through the phenylalanine, the CDR3 covers 11 amino acids. Just CDR3 DNA is preserved here, 33 bases in frame from base 1. CDR1 MNHEY and CDR2 SVGEGT are derived from the germline V gene. The immunoSEQ Assay, a bias-controlled multiplex PCR, was used to amplify TCRbeta CDR3 regions from genomic DNA. From the authors' description of their analysis: Nucleated cell counts per sample were estimated from amplification of reference gene primers within the assay. To quantify the absolute abundance of each unique TCRbeta CDR3 rearrangement, sequence reads were collapsed and filtered. For each sample, productive Simpson clonality was calculated as the square root of Simpson's diversity index over productive rearrangements. This immuneACCESS table, as held by TCRdb, lists in-frame sequences with V and J called but not all clones. Of the missing ones, under half trace to an unresolved V gene in checked studies; the others have no known cause. V and J calls and clone size are as listed in that table; D and trimming were resolved from the DNA. The sample contains approximately 200,000 clones, about 85% of them found a single time. The top ten constitute 8% to 11% of the sample.

The study at large found these results: Clinical and demographic metadata were provided uncurated, with the amount varying by source and participant.

Note on this clone: No cognate antigen has been identified for it. It has no much larger one-base neighbor in the sample; base qualities were not kept.

In Seattle, one collaborating source enrolled patients while the infection was active and tracked those patients longitudinally over the course of disease. Each collaborating institution followed its own protocols to collect whole blood in K2EDTA tubes. Collaborator samples were shipped for TCRbeta analysis as frozen whole blood, isolated PBMCs, or DNA extracted from either sample type. This chain is built from TRBV6-2 or TRBV6-3 and TRBJ2-7; the D gene is unclear. Source material: peripheral blood. This sequence was found in a woman older than 75 with COVID-19, enrolled during active disease. The CDR3 protein sequence reads: CASSYQVEQYF. The base sequence is TGTGCCAGCAGTTACCAGGTCGAGCAGTACTTC.